What follows are 22 T cell receptor beta chains derived from one specimen sequenced in a study of blood T cells in healthy people across ages. The second PCR ran about 6 to 11 cycles with a sample-barcoded 5' primer and J-beta primers. In TCRdb, the 5' RACE reads were re-called with MiXCR into one record per CDR3 protein. The table records 1,500,000 or so distinct CDR3 sequences, less than 45% of them present only once. The sample consisted of blood. The source of these receptors is a woman aged 18-29 years in good health.

This rearrangement joins TRBV14 to TRBJ2-7; perhaps TRBD2 as D (6 bases). This CDR3 spans 14 amino acids. Per the germline V gene, CDR1 is SGHDN and CDR2 is FVKESK. Trimming pared 4 bases from V and 6 bases from J, leaving 16 bases between. CDR3 nucleotides: TGTGCCAGCAGCCCGAGGGACTGGGCTTTCGAGCAGTACTTC. It specifies CASSPRDWAFEQYF.

In DNA, the CDR3 is TGTGCCAGCAGCTTCCTCAGCGGGGGTGGAGGCGAGCAGTACTTC. Its translation: CASSFLSGGGGEQYF. This chain joins TRBV7-2 and TRBJ2-7; TRBD2 aligns across 8 bases. With V trimmed by 3 bases and J by 6 bases, 10 bases remained unmatched. CDR3 length equals 15 residues. The germline V gene encodes CDR1 SGHTA and CDR2 FQGNSA. The whole variable domain, filled in from reference TRBV7-2 and TRBJ2-7, reads GAGVSQSPSNKVTEKGKDVELRCDPISGHTALYWYRQSLGQGLEFLIYFQGNSAPDKSGLPSDRFSAERTGGSVSTLTIQRTQQEDSAVYLCASSFLSGGGGEQYFGPGTRLTVT.

This clonotype showed up just a few times. The genes are TRBV29-1 and TRBJ2-3; D is perhaps TRBD1 (6 bases). CDR3 length equals 13 residues. V was shortened by 4 bases and J by 9 bases, with 17 bases between the two germline ends. Germline CDR1 and CDR2: SQVTM and ANQGSEA. The CDR3 DNA sequence: TGCAGCGTTGTTTGGGACACAACCTGGACGCAGTATTTT. This codes for CSVVWDTTWTQYF.

The gene calls are TRBV28 and TRBJ1-6; D unclear. From germline, CDR1 is MDHEN and CDR2 SYDVKM. V was cut by 1 base and J by 0 bases, with 10 bases left in between. CDR3 size: 17 residues. The CDR3 region has the DNA TGTGCCAGCAGTTTATTCTCCCTGAGCTCCTATAATTCACCCCTCCACTTT. This gives the protein CASSLFSLSSYNSPLHF.

The rearrangement uses TRBV12-3 or TRBV12-4 and TRBJ2-2; 9 bases match TRBD1. V was clipped by 6 bases and J by 5 bases; unmatched bases: 7. This CDR3 contains 15 residues. The CDR3: CASSATDRGTGELFF. The CDR3 DNA reads TGTGCCAGCAGCGCTACGGACAGGGGAACCGGGGAGCTGTTTTTT.

Only a few counts were recorded for this clonotype. The chain recombines TRBV6-5 with TRBJ2-3, with TRBD1 matching over 7 bases. This CDR3 has 17 residues. From germline, CDR1 is MNHEY and CDR2 SVGAGI. The J segment lost 2 bases and the V segment lost 0 bases, leaving 8 bases of the junction unmatched. The CDR3 nucleotides read TGTGCCAGCAGTTACTCGCCCACAGGGGTGGACACAGATACGCAGTATTTT. Translating it yields CASSYSPTGVDTDTQYF.

This chain joins TRBV7-9 and TRBJ2-2; either TRBD1 or TRBD2 may fit D (5 bases each). Trimming shortened V by 1 base and J by 2 bases, and 11 bases separated the two germline ends. Germline CDR1 SEHNR, CDR2 FQNEAQ (reference sequence). The CDR3 covers 16 residues. The CDR3 region is CASSLGVGTNTGELFF. CDR3 DNA sequence: TGTGCCAGCAGCTTAGGGGTCGGGACCAACACCGGGGAGCTGTTTTTT.

The chain combines TRBV6-1 with TRBJ2-1; a weak D match, TRBD1 (5 bases). CDR1 MNHNS and CDR2 SASEGT come from the germline V gene. This CDR3 contains 15 residues. Deletions cut 1 base from V and 0 bases from J, with 7 bases between. The CDR3 DNA reads TGTGCCAGCAGTGAAGAGCAGGGCTCCTACAATGAGCAGTTCTTC. This translates into CASSEEQGSYNEQFF.

This clonotype was detected only a few times. V usage is TRBV30 and J usage is TRBJ1-5; no clear D. The CDR3 totals 14 residues. V was cut by 0 bases and J by 6 bases, with 12 bases left in between. Germline V gene sequence: CDR1 GTSNPN, CDR2 SVGIG (reference sequence). The CDR3 is CAWSVFGFGQPQHF. The CDR3, as DNA: TGTGCCTGGAGTGTATTCGGCTTCGGTCAGCCCCAGCATTTT.

The chain carries TRBV7-2 and TRBJ2-3; D gene uncertain. Trimming pared 3 bases from V and 1 base from J, leaving 11 bases between. The CDR3 has 15 residues. The germline gives CDR1 SGHTA, CDR2 FQGNSA. The CDR3 here is CASSLGHGGTDTQYF. CDR3 coding DNA: TGTGCCAGCAGCTTGGGCCACGGCGGCACAGATACGCAGTATTTT.

The rearrangement joins TRBV5-6 to TRBJ2-5; 7 bases are shared with TRBD1. CDR1 is SGHDT and CDR2 is YYEEEE in the germline V gene. This CDR3 spans 16 amino acids. After removal of 2 bases from V and 11 bases from J, the junction contained 18 bases not matched to a gene. The CDR3 loop reads CASSFRRQGSNNEQYF. The CDR3 nucleotides are TGTGCCAGCAGCTTTAGACGACAGGGATCGAACAATGAGCAGTACTTC. Looking up the rest from reference TRBV5-6 and TRBJ2-5 gives the full variable domain: DAGVTQSPTHLIKTRGQQVTLRCSPKSGHDTVSWYQQALGQGPQFIFQYYEEEERQRGNFPDRFSGHQFPNYSSELNVNALLLGDSALYLCASSFRRQGSNNEQYFGPGTRLLVL.

The chain combines TRBV7-2 with TRBJ1-1; D remains ambiguous. Germline values: CDR1 SGHTA, CDR2 FQGNSA. This CDR3 contains 14 residues. Trimming removed 6 bases from V and 0 bases from J, with 11 bases in between. Here the CDR3 DNA reads TGTGCCAGCAGAGTCAGAGAGATGAACACTGAAGCTTTCTTT. This encodes CASRVREMNTEAFF. The full variable domain, in which reference TRBV7-2 and TRBJ1-1 provide the parts outside the CDR3, is GAGVSQSPSNKVTEKGKDVELRCDPISGHTALYWYRQSLGQGLEFLIYFQGNSAPDKSGLPSDRFSAERTGGSVSTLTIQRTQQEDSAVYLCASRVREMNTEAFFGQGTRLTVV.

The table lists this clonotype with a few counts. The chain employs TRBV5-1 and TRBJ2-4; D possibly matches TRBD1 or TRBD2 (6 bases each). CDR3 length equals 18 residues. Germline values: CDR1 SGHRS, CDR2 YFSETQ. The CDR3 loop is CLPPGHTREVRAKNIQYF. In DNA form, the CDR3 reads TGCCTCCCGCCGGGACACACGAGGGAGGTGCGGGCCAAAAACATTCAGTACTTC.

The chain links TRBV7-9 to TRBJ1-2, with TRBD1 matching 10 bases. The CDR3 is 14 residues long. Germline V gives CDR1 SEHNR, CDR2 FQNEAQ (reference sequence). Trimming took 3 bases from V and 8 from J; bases not matched to a gene: 6. CDR3 in amino acids: CASSFPDRGRGYTF. The CDR3 DNA reads as TGTGCCAGCAGCTTTCCCGACAGGGGGCGAGGCTACACCTTC.

The chain joins TRBV5-1 to TRBJ1-2; D call uncertain. There are 15 residues in the CDR3. V lost 0 bases to trimming and J lost 0 bases, with 9 bases between them. Germline CDR1 SGHRS, CDR2 YFSETQ. The chain's CDR3 is CASSLEAGPNYGYTF. CDR3 DNA sequence: TGCGCCAGCAGCTTGGAGGCAGGTCCTAACTATGGCTACACCTTC.

The J gene is TRBJ1-4, the V gene TRBV3-1; possibly TRBD1 for D (5 bases). The ends were cut back, 3 bases at V and 0 bases at J, with 11 bases in the middle. This CDR3 has 16 residues. CDR1 LGHDT and CDR2 YNNKEL come from the germline V gene (reference sequence). The CDR3 is CASSHLSGATNEKLFF. The CDR3 DNA sequence: TGTGCCAGCAGCCACCTTTCGGGGGCAACTAATGAAAAACTGTTTTTT.

This clonotype was seen a single time. The CDR3: CSAVGGESHNEQFF. The CDR3, as DNA: TGCAGTGCCGTTGGGGGGGAGTCCCACAATGAGCAGTTCTTC. The chain is built from TRBV20-1 and TRBJ2-1, with 7 bases matching TRBD2. This CDR3 has 14 amino acids. Trimming cost V 6 bases and J 5 bases; bases outside gene matches: 10. CDR1 is DFQATT, CDR2 SNEGSKA, per germline (reference sequence).

This chain connects TRBV12-3 or TRBV12-4 to TRBJ2-5, with D perhaps given as TRBD1 or TRBD2 (6 bases each). The end of the DNA aligns better with TRBJ2-1, so the J call may be wrong. The CDR3 sequence is 15 residues long. The CDR3 is CASSLAPGGQETQFF. For the CDR3, the DNA is TGTGCCAGCAGTTTAGCGCCCGGGGGACAAGAGACCCAGTTCTTC.

This clonotype showed up just a few times. The genes are TRBV28 and TRBJ2-1, with 11 bases lining up with TRBD2. The CDR3 has 17 residues. CDR1 and CDR2 from the germline V gene are MDHEN and SYDVKM. J was trimmed by 3 bases and V by 2 bases; bases with no gene match: 6. The CDR3 sequence: CASSLGATSGSYNEQFF. CDR3 bases: TGTGCCAGCAGTTTAGGGGCAACTAGCGGGAGCTACAATGAGCAGTTCTTC. Complete variable domain (other parts from reference TRBV28 and TRBJ2-1): DVKVTQSSRYLVKRTGEKVFLECVQDMDHENMFWYRQDPGLGLRLIYFSYDVKMKEKGDIPEGYSVSREKKERFSLILESASTNQTSMYLCASSLGATSGSYNEQFFGPGTRLTVL.

This clonotype was recorded many times. V gene TRBV27 combines with J gene TRBJ2-2; D call uncertain. CDR3 length equals 12 residues. Germline CDR1 reads MNHEY; CDR2 reads SMNVEV (reference sequence). Trimming took off 5 bases at V and 0 bases at J, with 1 base between the two ends. Here the CDR3 reads CASSANTGELFF. CDR3 DNA sequence: TGTGCCAGCAGTGCGAACACCGGGGAGCTGTTTTTT.

This chain connects TRBV6-5 to TRBJ1-1; 8 bases agree with TRBD1. CDR3 length: 12 residues. V lost 6 bases, J lost 11 bases, and 8 bases stayed unmatched. CDR1 is MNHEY and CDR2 is SVGAGI in the germline V gene. The CDR3 sequence: CASSTPDREAFF. DNA of the CDR3: TGTGCCAGCAGCACCCCGGACAGGGAGGCTTTCTTT.

This clonotype was seen a handful of times. This chain links TRBV2 with TRBJ1-2; 7 bases are shared with TRBD1. V gave up 2 bases and J gave up 6 bases; unmatched junction bases: 6. CDR3 length equals 14 residues. Germline assignment: CDR1 SNHLY and CDR2 FYNNEI. The DNA of the CDR3 is TGTGCCAGCAGTGAAAGACAGGGTCGGAATGGCTACACCTTC. It is translated as CASSERQGRNGYTF.